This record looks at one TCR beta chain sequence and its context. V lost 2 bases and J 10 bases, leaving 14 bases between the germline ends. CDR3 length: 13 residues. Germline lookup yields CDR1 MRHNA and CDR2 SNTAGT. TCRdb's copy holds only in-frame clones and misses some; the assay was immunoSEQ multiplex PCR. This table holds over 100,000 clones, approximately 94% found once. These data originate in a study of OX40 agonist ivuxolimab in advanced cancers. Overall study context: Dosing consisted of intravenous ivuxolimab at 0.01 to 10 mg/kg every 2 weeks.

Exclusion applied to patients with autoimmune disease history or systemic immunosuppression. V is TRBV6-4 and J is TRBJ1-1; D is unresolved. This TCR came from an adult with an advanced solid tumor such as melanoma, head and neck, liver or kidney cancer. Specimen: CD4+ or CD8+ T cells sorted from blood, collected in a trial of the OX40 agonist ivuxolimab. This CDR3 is CASSDPGLRRAFF. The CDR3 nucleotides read TGTGCCAGCAGTGACCCCGGGCTCCGTAGAGCTTTCTTT.